One and the same sample provided the 4 T cell receptor beta chains below, sequenced in a study of cytomegalovirus exposure and HLA in healthy donors. TCRdb's table, derived via immunoSEQ multiplex PCR, lists solely in-frame clones and lacks some. The sample carries over 250,000 clones, roughly nine tenths recorded once. Sequencing was done on a sample of PBMCs. These receptors all come from a woman in her thirties in good health and CMV-seropositive.

This clone showed up just once. V and J are TRBV4-3 and TRBJ2-7; D ambiguous. The V end was cut by 1 base, the J end by 5 bases, with 15 bases between. From germline, CDR1 is LGHNA and CDR2 YSLEER. CDR3 size: 15 residues. The CDR3 sequence: CASSQGSVGSNEQYF. Written as DNA, the CDR3 is TGCGCCAGCAGCCAAGGATCGGTGGGGTCGAACGAGCAGTACTTC.

The rearrangement joins TRBV30 to TRBJ1-1; D uncertain. This CDR3 spans 13 amino acids. In germline, CDR1 is GTSNPN, CDR2 SVGIG (reference sequence). Between the trimmed V and J ends, which lost 0 bases and 1 base, there was a span of 6 bases. The CDR3 sequence is CAWSVQSNTEAFF. The CDR3 coding sequence is TGTGCCTGGAGTGTTCAGTCGAACACTGAAGCTTTCTTT.

This clone was picked up one time. V is TRBV27 and J is TRBJ2-7; D is unresolved. CDR1 is MNHEY, CDR2 SMNVEV, per germline (reference sequence). Trimming removed 2 bases at V and 3 bases at J, with 8 bases between. CDR3 length equals 13 residues. The chain's CDR3 is CASSLAIDYEQYF. CDR3 DNA: TGTGCCAGCAGTTTAGCTATTGACTACGAGCAGTACTTC.

This clone appeared once. The V and J genes are TRBV6-5 and TRBJ2-7; D remains ambiguous. CDR1 is MNHEY and CDR2 is SVGAGI in the germline V gene. The CDR3 contains 14 residues. The ends were cut back, 8 bases at V and 0 bases at J, with 14 bases in the middle. CDR3 coding DNA: TGTGCCAGCCTCGGGCCCAACTTCTCCTACGAGCAGTACTTC. It translates to CASLGPNFSYEQYF.